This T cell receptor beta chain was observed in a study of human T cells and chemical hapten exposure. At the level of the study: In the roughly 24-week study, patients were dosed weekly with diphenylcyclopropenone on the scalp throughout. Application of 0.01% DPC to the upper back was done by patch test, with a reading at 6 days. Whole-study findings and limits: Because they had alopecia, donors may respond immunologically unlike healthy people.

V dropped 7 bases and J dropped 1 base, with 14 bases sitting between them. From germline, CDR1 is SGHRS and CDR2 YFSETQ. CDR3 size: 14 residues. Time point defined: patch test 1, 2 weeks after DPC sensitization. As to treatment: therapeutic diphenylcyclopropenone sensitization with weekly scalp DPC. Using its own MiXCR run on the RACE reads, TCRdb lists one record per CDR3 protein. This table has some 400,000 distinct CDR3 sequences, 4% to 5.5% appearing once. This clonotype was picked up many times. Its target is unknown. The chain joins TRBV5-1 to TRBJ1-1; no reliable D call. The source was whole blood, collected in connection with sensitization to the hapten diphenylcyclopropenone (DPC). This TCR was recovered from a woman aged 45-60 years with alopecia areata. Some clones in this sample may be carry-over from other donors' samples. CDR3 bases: TGCGCCAGCGCTACCGGGCCACCGAACACTGAAGCTTTCTTT. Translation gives CASATGPPNTEAFF. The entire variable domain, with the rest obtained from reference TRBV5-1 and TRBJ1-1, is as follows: KAGVTQTPRYLIKTRGQQVTLSCSPISGHRSVSWYQQTPGQGLQFLFEYFSETQRNKGNFPGRFSGRQFSNSRSEMNVSTLELGDSALYLCASATGPPNTEAFFGQGTRLTVV.